The entry below gives a single TCR beta chain sequence along with its context. This record comes from a study of shared clonotypes between healthy human individuals. The table came from immunoSEQ multiplex PCR; TCRdb's copy has only in-frame clones and leaves some out. The profile shows about 2.4 million clones, approximately 93% of them singletons. Losses at the gene ends were 4 bases for V and 1 base for J; bases not matched to a gene: 4. The V gene's germline CDR1 is SNHLY and CDR2 FYNNEI. There are 16 residues in the CDR3. The sequenced material came from naive CD4+ T cells from PBMCs. Subset reported: CD45RA+ positively selected. This chain connects TRBV2 to TRBJ2-3; TRBD2 aligns across 11 bases. The clonotype originates from a man aged 18 to 29 in good health. Some clones in this sample may be carry-over from other donors' samples. The chain's CDR3 is CASSARLAGRTDTQYF. CDR3 DNA sequence: TGTGCCAGCAGTGCTAGACTAGCGGGACGCACAGATACGCAGTATTTT. The full variable domain, its missing parts supplied by reference TRBV2 and TRBJ2-3, is EPEVTQTPSHQVTQMGQEVILRCVPISNHLYFYWYRQILGQKVEFLVSFYNNEISEKSEIFDDQFSVERPDGSNFTLKIRSTKLEDSAMYFCASSARLAGRTDTQYFGPGTRLTVL.